Listed below are T cell receptor beta chains from one sample, sequenced in a study of T cells in Graves' hyperthyroidism and ophthalmopathy. TCRdb reanalysed the multiplex PCR reads using MiXCR and keeps one entry per CDR3 protein. This table holds approximately 740,000 distinct CDR3 sequences, 14% found once. The sample consisted of blood. These receptors were obtained from a woman in her late teens or twenties with Graves' hyperthyroidism. Both conserved end residues are part of each CDR3. A D gene is named only where the DNA matches it firmly. Part of the rows lack a size; the others show once, few, many or a class for expanded clones.

D,size,J,V,CDR3,DNA
TRBD1,few,TRBJ2-1,TRBV15,CATSRGTGGNEQFF,TGTGCCACCAGCAGAGGGACAGGGGGTAATGAGCAGTTCTTC
TRBD2,many,TRBJ2-1,TRBV7-3,CASSLRSGRDFVWSYNEQFF,TGTGCCAGCAGCCTTCGTAGCGGGAGGGATTTCGTGTGGTCCTACAATGAGCAGTTCTTC
TRBD1,NA,TRBJ2-1,TRBV10-3,CATRTGGSYNEQFF,TGTGCCACCAGGACAGGGGGCTCCTACAATGAGCAGTTCTTC
TRBD1,NA,TRBJ2-7,TRBV15,CATSRSLGTGNEQYF,TGTGCCACCAGCAGAAGTTTGGGGACAGGGAACGAGCAGTACTTC
TRBD2,many,TRBJ2-7,TRBV5-1,CASSLAPTSGKPYEQYF,TGCGCCAGCAGCTTGGCTCCGACTAGCGGGAAACCCTACGAGCAGTACTTC
TRBD2,many,TRBJ2-7,TRBV28,CASSEWTSGTGEQYF,TGTGCCAGCAGCGAATGGACTAGCGGGACTGGTGAGCAGTACTTC
TRBD2,few,TRBJ2-1,TRBV18,CASSPTSGGSSYNEQFF,TGTGCCAGCTCACCTACTAGCGGGGGAAGCTCCTACAATGAGCAGTTCTTC
TRBD2,many,TRBJ2-7,TRBV20-1,CSARDLAGTSYEQYF,TGCAGTGCTAGAGACCTAGCGGGGACCTCCTACGAGCAGTACTTC
NA,many,TRBJ2-3,TRBV7-2,CASSKGGHLTDTQYF,TGTGCCAGCAGCAAGGGAGGACACCTCACAGATACGCAGTATTTT
NA,few,TRBJ1-4,TRBV12-3/TRBV12-4,CASSGGVANEKLFF,TGTGCCAGCAGTGGAGGGGTAGCTAATGAAAAACTGTTTTTT
TRBD2,many,TRBJ2-3,TRBV7-2,CASSLAPAGGSQYF,TGTGCCAGCAGCTTAGCCCCAGCGGGAGGGTCGCAGTATTTT
TRBD2,few,TRBJ2-1,TRBV9,CASGRESYNEQFF,TGTGCCAGCGGGAGGGAGTCCTACAATGAGCAGTTCTTC
TRBD2,few,TRBJ2-1,TRBV24-1,CATSESGKAAYNEQFF,TGTGCCACCAGCGAGAGCGGGAAGGCAGCCTACAATGAGCAGTTCTTC
NA,few,TRBJ2-2,TRBV29-1,CSAKEFTGSSGELFF,TGCAGCGCCAAGGAGTTTACAGGGAGCTCCGGGGAGCTGTTTTTT
NA,NA,TRBJ1-2,TRBV4-1,CASSAAGGTGYTF,TGCGCCAGCAGCGCGGCGGGGGGCACTGGCTACACCTTC
TRBD1,NA,TRBJ2-7,TRBV6-1,CASGEPTGDPFFRDEQYF,TGTGCCAGTGGGGAACCAACAGGGGACCCTTTCTTCCGCGACGAGCAGTACTTC
NA,many,TRBJ1-1,TRBV2,CASLGSTLNTEAFF,TGTGCCAGCCTTGGATCGACCCTGAACACTGAAGCTTTCTTT
NA,few,TRBJ1-6,TRBV7-9,CASSLTSGAGRSPLHF,TGTGCCAGCAGCTTAACCTCGGGCGCGGGGCGTTCACCCCTCCACTTT
TRBD1,NA,TRBJ2-7,TRBV7-2,CASSLVSTGGIYEQYF,TGTGCCAGCAGCTTAGTCAGCACAGGGGGAATTTACGAGCAGTACTTC
NA,many,TRBJ2-7,TRBV7-9,CASSSNSARTYEQYF,TGTGCCAGCAGCTCGAATAGCGCGAGGACCTACGAGCAGTACTTC
NA,NA,TRBJ1-4,TRBV4-3,CASSTRLGTMSEKLFF,TGCGCCAGCAGCACCCGTTTGGGGACAATGAGTGAAAAACTGTTTTTT
NA,few,TRBJ1-3,TRBV18,CASSPTMGQGNTIYF,TGTGCCAGCTCACCTACGATGGGGCAAGGAAACACCATATATTTT
NA,many,TRBJ1-5,TRBV20-1,CSATTWSNQPQHF,TGCAGTGCTACTACCTGGAGCAATCAGCCCCAGCATTTT
NA,NA,TRBJ1-2,TRBV19,CASSMGGAGGYTF,TGTGCCAGTAGTATGGGCGGGGCCGGCGGCTACACCTTC
NA,many,TRBJ2-2,TRBV2,CASSEEEGYTNTGELFF,TGTGCCAGCAGTGAAGAGGAGGGGTACACGAACACCGGGGAGCTGTTTTTT
NA,few,TRBJ1-3,TRBV10-3,CAISESKAGHSGNTIYF,TGTGCCATCAGTGAGTCGAAGGCCGGCCACTCTGGAAACACCATATATTTT
NA,many,TRBJ2-1,TRBV11-3,CASSLDGHRSYNEQFF,TGTGCCAGCAGCTTAGATGGACATCGCTCCTACAATGAGCAGTTCTTC
NA,many,TRBJ1-5,TRBV13,CASKLRRVRRNQPQHF,TGTGCCAGCAAATTAAGAAGGGTACGGCGCAATCAGCCCCAGCATTTT
NA,NA,TRBJ2-7,TRBV20-1,CSATPTGPGSYEQYF,TGCAGTGCTACCCCGACGGGACCGGGATCCTACGAGCAGTACTTC
TRBD1,many,TRBJ1-5,TRBV2,CASIKDREIGNQPQHF,TGTGCCAGCATAAAGGACAGGGAGATCGGCAATCAGCCCCAGCATTTT
NA,few,TRBJ1-5,TRBV15,CATSRGGGDQPQHF,TGTGCCACCAGCAGAGGAGGTGGTGATCAGCCCCAGCATTTT
TRBD2,many,TRBJ2-1,TRBV27,CASSLRLAGANEQFF,TGTGCCAGCAGTTTAAGACTAGCGGGAGCAAATGAGCAGTTCTTC
NA,many,TRBJ2-6,TRBV11-2,CASSSNRAGANVLTF,TGTGCCAGCAGCTCCAACAGGGCTGGGGCCAACGTCCTGACTTTC
NA,NA,TRBJ2-7,TRBV6-1,CASRPGTQGSYEQYF,TGTGCCAGCAGACCCGGGACCCAGGGCTCCTACGAGCAGTACTTC
NA,NA,TRBJ2-7,TRBV6-5,CASSLTENSYEQYF,TGTGCCAGCAGTTTGACAGAGAACTCCTACGAGCAGTACTTC
NA,many,TRBJ1-4,TRBV3-1,CASSPTRPGQRGNEKLFF,TGTGCCAGCAGCCCGACTCGACCTGGACAGCGCGGTAATGAAAAACTGTTTTTT
NA,many,TRBJ2-1,TRBV11-2,CASAGNGAGRSKTYNEQFF,TGTGCCAGCGCGGGCAATGGGGCGGGGCGATCGAAGACCTACAATGAGCAGTTCTTC